Sequencing of this T cell receptor (beta chain) was carried out in a study of technical replicates of blood from a few donors. The method was immunoSEQ multiplex PCR; TCRdb's version includes in-frame clones alone and lacks a portion of them. Among roughly 80,000 clones listed, around nine tenths were seen once. The CDR3 covers 15 residues. CDR1 and CDR2 (germline): LNHDA, SQIVND (reference sequence). Trimming cost V 7 bases and J 5 bases; bases outside gene matches: 10. What was sequenced was T cells isolated from PBMCs. The sequence was obtained from a human donor in good health. The chain recombines TRBV19 with TRBJ2-2; 7 nucleotides agree with TRBD1. The CDR3 bases are TGTGCCAGTATTGGTGGGGACAGAAAAACCGGGGAGCTGTTTTTT. Amino acid sequence: CASIGGDRKTGELFF.